This TCR beta chain was found in a study of CD8+ T cells in alopecia areata. Reverse transcribed after extraction, RNA yielded cDNA as the sequencing template. Sequencing used immunoSEQ multiplex PCR; TCRdb keeps in-frame clones, though not all of them. The data contain roughly 190,000 clones, roughly 60% of them singletons. Treatment noted: oral pan-JAK inhibitor, 5-10 mg twice daily. Germline assignment: CDR1 SNHLY and CDR2 FYNNEI. The CDR3 length is 14 residues. V was clipped by 8 bases and J by 0 bases, with 8 bases between them. The V call is TRBV2, the J call TRBJ2-6; D is uncertain. The clonotype originates from a human donor with alopecia areata. Source: CD4+ T cells sorted from blood, taken at week 24, from a patient treated with tofacitinib. The CDR3 DNA reads as TGTGCCAGCTTCTTCGGCTCTGGGGCCAACGTCCTGACTTTC. Amino acid sequence: CASFFGSGANVLTF.